This is a list of T cell receptor beta chains from one sample in a study of blood T cell repertoires in COVID-19. TCRdb's copy holds only in-frame clones and misses some; the assay was immunoSEQ multiplex PCR. The profile shows fewer than 450,000 clones, around 90% of them singletons. The specimen was PBMCs or T cells enriched from blood (not recorded which). The receptors come from a woman aged 40 to 49 with acute COVID-19. CDR3s include the opening cysteine and the closing phenylalanine or tryptophan. The order of the fields is V gene, clone size, D gene, J gene, CDR3 protein, CDR3 DNA. The D gene is left open where the match is weak. A row's size may be missing; if present it is once, few, many or a size class.

>TRBV5-1|NA|NA|TRBJ1-6
CASRTGFSDNSPLHF
TGCGCCAGCAGAACAGGGTTTTCGGATAATTCACCCCTCCACTTT
>TRBV5-1|NA|NA|TRBJ1-3
CASSLRERFRGNTIYF
TGCGCCAGCAGCTTGCGGGAGCGCTTTCGTGGGAACACCATATATTTT
>TRBV25-1|NA|NA|TRBJ1-5
CASSEYGGLGQPQHF
TGTGCCAGCAGTGAGTACGGAGGGCTGGGGCAGCCCCAGCATTTT
>TRBV3-1/TRBV3-2|NA|NA|TRBJ2-7
CASSPPGQLYEQYF
TGTGCCAGCAGCCCTCCGGGACAACTCTACGAGCAGTACTTC
>TRBV3-1/TRBV3-2|NA|NA|TRBJ2-2
CASSQASTGELFF
TGTGCCAGCAGCCAAGCTAGCACCGGGGAGCTGTTTTTT
>TRBV5-4|few|NA|TRBJ2-2
CASSAGTRAGELFF
TGTGCCAGCAGTGCCGGGACTCGGGCCGGGGAGCTGTTTTTT
>TRBV5-1|NA|TRBD1|TRBJ2-2
CASGTGGAGGELFF
TGCGCCAGTGGAACAGGGGGCGCAGGTGGGGAGCTGTTTTTT
>TRBV28|NA|TRBD2|TRBJ2-1
CASSLGLVVGNEQFF
TGTGCCAGCAGTCTCGGACTAGTGGTCGGCAATGAGCAGTTCTTC
>TRBV19|NA|NA|TRBJ2-7
CASSLIFVDRKVHEQYF
TGTGCCAGTAGCCTCATTTTTGTTGACAGGAAGGTCCACGAGCAGTACTTC
>TRBV7-2|NA|TRBD2|TRBJ2-3
CASSSGTSAQGTDTQYF
TGTGCCAGCAGCTCCGGGACTAGCGCACAGGGCACAGATACGCAGTATTTT
>TRBV7-9|NA|NA|TRBJ2-7
CASSQSAGAPYEQYF
TGTGCCAGCAGCCAAAGCGCGGGGGCCCCCTACGAGCAGTACTTC
>TRBV15|NA|TRBD1|TRBJ2-6
CATSRDRGGAGANVLTF
TGTGCCACCAGCAGAGATCGAGGGGGCGCTGGGGCCAACGTCCTGACTTTC
>TRBV2|NA|TRBD1|TRBJ2-3
CASSFTTGTGGTDTQYF
TGTGCCAGCAGCTTTACTACCGGGACAGGGGGCACAGATACGCAGTATTTT
>TRBV30|NA|NA|TRBJ1-2
CAWRGTGIYGYTF
TGTGCCTGGAGGGGAACAGGGATCTATGGCTACACCTTC
>TRBV29-1|NA|NA|TRBJ1-1
CSVQQIGYTEAFF
TGCAGCGTTCAACAGATCGGATACACTGAAGCTTTCTTT
>TRBV5-1|few|TRBD1|TRBJ2-1
CASSQGQGSYNEQFF
TGCGCCAGCAGCCAAGGACAGGGCTCCTACAATGAGCAGTTCTTC
>TRBV25-1|NA|TRBD1|TRBJ2-7
CASSNRGAYEQYF
TGTGCCAGCAGTAACAGGGGGGCCTACGAGCAGTACTTC
>TRBV7-9|NA|TRBD2|TRBJ2-1
CASTRPEAGGPNEQFF
TGTGCCAGCACCAGGCCAGAGGCGGGGGGACCCAATGAGCAGTTCTTC
>TRBV18|NA|TRBD1|TRBJ1-1
CASSPRTGGAGVTEAFF
TGTGCCAGCTCACCTAGGACAGGGGGCGCGGGGGTCACTGAAGCTTTCTTT
>TRBV5-5|NA|NA|TRBJ1-4
CASSLERGSGKLFF
TGTGCCAGCAGCTTGGAACGGGGAAGTGGAAAACTGTTTTTT
>TRBV27|NA|NA|TRBJ2-3
CASSDPGERSTQYF
TGTGCCAGCAGTGACCCGGGGGAAAGGTCTACGCAGTATTTT
>TRBV15|NA|NA|TRBJ2-7
CATSRDPGSSYEQYF
TGTGCCACCAGCAGAGACCCCGGGTCTTCCTACGAGCAGTACTTC
>TRBV27|NA|NA|TRBJ1-1
CASSLFGGAGDTEAFF
TGTGCCAGCAGTTTATTTGGGGGCGCAGGGGACACTGAAGCTTTCTTT
>TRBV7-9|once|NA|TRBJ1-1
CASSFPMNTEAFF
TGTGCCAGCAGCTTTCCCATGAACACTGAAGCTTTCTTT
>TRBV7-9|NA|NA|TRBJ1-2
CASSLSAGSNYGYTF
TGTGCCAGCAGCTTATCTGCAGGGTCAAACTATGGCTACACCTTC
>TRBV28|once|NA|TRBJ1-2
CASSLVVVDNYGYTF
TGTGCCAGCAGTTTAGTCGTTGTAGATAACTATGGCTACACCTTC
>TRBV19|NA|NA|TRBJ1-5
CASNYRDQPQHF
TGTGCCAGTAATTACAGGGACCAGCCCCAGCATTTT
>TRBV18|once|NA|TRBJ2-6
CASSPSPRGANVLTF
TGTGCCAGCTCACCATCTCCGAGAGGGGCCAACGTCCTGACTTTC
>TRBV27|NA|NA|TRBJ2-1
CASSNVHNPFYNEQFF
TGTGCCAGCAGTAATGTTCACAATCCCTTTTACAATGAGCAGTTCTTC
>TRBV6-5|NA|TRBD1|TRBJ1-5
CASRPGQGFGQPQHF
TGTGCCAGCAGGCCGGGACAGGGATTTGGTCAGCCCCAGCATTTT
>TRBV5-4|NA|TRBD1|TRBJ2-1
CASSFGQGPYNEQFF
TGTGCCAGCAGCTTCGGACAGGGACCCTACAATGAGCAGTTCTTC
>TRBV30|NA|TRBD1|TRBJ1-1
CASQGQGGTEAFF
TGTGCCTCCCAGGGACAGGGGGGAACTGAAGCTTTCTTT
>TRBV5-5|NA|TRBD1|TRBJ1-6
CASSLTGGNSPLHF
TGTGCCAGCAGTTTGACAGGGGGAAATTCACCCCTCCACTTT
>TRBV4-1|NA|NA|TRBJ2-2
CASSPLRRGTGELFF
TGCGCCAGCAGCCCCCTCCGGCGGGGCACCGGGGAGCTGTTTTTT
>TRBV2|once|NA|TRBJ2-7
CASSGLPAYEQYF
TGTGCCAGCAGTGGACTCCCCGCCTACGAGCAGTACTTC
>TRBV2|few|TRBD1|TRBJ1-6
CASSGRQGNSPLHF
TGTGCCAGCAGTGGTCGACAGGGGAATTCACCCCTCCACTTT
>TRBV7-9|NA|NA|TRBJ1-2
CASSRTENYGYTF
TGTGCCAGCAGTCGGACAGAGAACTATGGCTACACCTTC
>TRBV29-1|NA|TRBD2|TRBJ2-7
CSVAGVGEQYF
TGCAGCGTAGCGGGAGTTGGCGAGCAGTACTTC
>TRBV2|NA|NA|TRBJ1-1
CASSDGGLPNTEAFF
TGTGCCAGCAGTGACGGGGGACTCCCGAACACTGAAGCTTTCTTT